This T cell receptor (beta chain) is from a study of control samples from healthy donors and cancer patients. Sequenced by immunoSEQ multiplex PCR; TCRdb stores in-frame clones only, minus some. Of more than 75,000 clones detected, over 85% appear once; the ten largest clones hold under 2%. CDR1 is SQVTM and CDR2 is ANQGSEA in the germline V gene. The CDR3 has 13 amino acids. Trimming left V 6 bases short and J 6 bases short, with 17 bases between. The chain recombines TRBV29-1 with TRBJ1-1; tentatively, D is TRBD1 (6 bases). The TCR sequence derives from a woman aged 60-75 years with head and neck cancer. Sequences were obtained from PBMCs. This CDR3 is CSVDRGARPEAFF. The CDR3 DNA follows: TGCAGCGTCGACCGGGGGGCGCGACCTGAAGCTTTCTTT. The full variable domain, with the rest looked up from reference TRBV29-1 and TRBJ1-1, is SAVISQKPSRDICQRGTSLTIQCQVDSQVTMMFWYRQQPGQSLTLIATANQGSEATYESGFVIDKFPISRPNLTFSTLTVSNMSPEDSSIYLCSVDRGARPEAFFGQGTRLTVV.